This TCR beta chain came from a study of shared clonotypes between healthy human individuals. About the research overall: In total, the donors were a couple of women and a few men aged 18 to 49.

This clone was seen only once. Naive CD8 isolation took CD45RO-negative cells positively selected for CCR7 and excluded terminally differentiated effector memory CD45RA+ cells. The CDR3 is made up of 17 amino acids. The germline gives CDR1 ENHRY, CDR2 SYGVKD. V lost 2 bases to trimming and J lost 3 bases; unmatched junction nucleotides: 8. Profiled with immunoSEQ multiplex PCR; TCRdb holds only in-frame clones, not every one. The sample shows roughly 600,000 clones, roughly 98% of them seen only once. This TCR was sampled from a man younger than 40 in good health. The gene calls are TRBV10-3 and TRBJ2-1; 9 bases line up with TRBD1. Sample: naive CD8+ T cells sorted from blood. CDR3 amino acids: CAISETLQGADYNEQFF. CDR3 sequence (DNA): TGTGCCATCAGTGAGACCTTACAGGGGGCGGACTACAATGAGCAGTTCTTC.